This is a list of T cell receptor beta chains from one sample in a study of blood T cell repertoires in COVID-19. The assay was immunoSEQ multiplex PCR, and TCRdb's table has in-frame clones only and misses some. The profile shows more than 95,000 clones, approximately 81% of them singletons. What was sequenced was peripheral blood. These receptors were collected from a man aged 60-69 years with acute or convalescent COVID-19. Each CDR3 is given without its conserved first and last residue.

V | CDR3
TRBV2 | ASSDPGQGNLVGANVLT
TRBV7-3 | ASRSHRGTTHHSNQPQH
TRBV28 | ASNYGLNYGYT
TRBV11-2 | ASSLGLPSLYEQY
TRBV27 | ASYTNPGVARNTEAF
TRBV11-2 | ASSLPVLGASGELF
TRBV5-6 | ASSLRLRTGRGETQY
TRBV18 | ASSADRVKSPLH
TRBV5-1 | ASSLGGQGATYEKLF
TRBV11-2 | ASSSEGARVYGYT
TRBV6-6 | ASSYAGNQETQY
TRBV9 | ASSGGTGLHEQY
TRBV5-1 | ASSLGGSVGYT
TRBV18 | ASSAAGGLNNEQF
TRBV28 | ASPGVNTEAF
TRBV10-2 | ASSETGNTEAF
TRBV5-1 | ASSLGQPGQPQH
TRBV6-5 | ASSGDRGVETQY
TRBV25-1 | ASSVDRGRRGYT
TRBV27 | ASSFYFADTQY
TRBV28 | ASSLSTGSGTREPQH
TRBV30 | AWTRTLNSPLH
TRBV5-1 | ASSLGAGQSNTEAF
TRBV12-3/TRBV12-4 | ASSLLAFYGYT
TRBV5-1 | ASSEGQGDTGELF
TRBV2 | ASSQSQMIGGGYT
TRBV5-6 | ASSRTGTSYEQY
TRBV21-1 | ASSSLGTQGFDYGYT
TRBV18 | ASSPLRGRTMNTEAF